This T cell receptor (beta chain) was recorded in a study of OX40 agonist ivuxolimab in advanced cancers. In regard to this clone: The antigen remains unidentified.

Patients were excluded for autoimmune disease history or systemic immunosuppression. Baseline, cycle 4 day 1, and cycle 7 day 1 were the blood sampling points. V dropped 3 bases and J dropped 1; count of bases not matched to a gene: 5. Germline values: CDR1 SGHRS, CDR2 YFSETQ. This CDR3 has 16 residues. Broader study findings: The study observed clonal expansion of CD4+ and CD8+ blood T cells by week 6 at 0.1 to 3.0 mg/kg. More expanded clones were found, on average, in CD8+ than in CD4+ T cells.

Repertoires were generated with immunoSEQ multiplex PCR, while TCRdb's copy carries only in-frame clones and drops some. The sample yields 55,000 to 90,000 clones, approximately 85% seen once. V and J are TRBV5-1 and TRBJ2-2; 8 bases are a match to TRBD1. This material consisted of CD4+ or CD8+ T cells sorted from blood, taken in a trial of the OX40 agonist ivuxolimab. This TCR was sampled from an adult with an advanced solid tumor such as melanoma, head and neck, liver or kidney cancer. This CDR3 reads CASSSDRGRNTGELFF. The CDR3 DNA reads TGCGCCAGCAGCTCCGACAGGGGCCGGAACACCGGGGAGCTGTTTTTT. The whole variable domain, remainder taken from reference TRBV5-1 and TRBJ2-2, is KAGVTQTPRYLIKTRGQQVTLSCSPISGHRSVSWYQQTPGQGLQFLFEYFSETQRNKGNFPGRFSGRQFSNSRSEMNVSTLELGDSALYLCASSSDRGRNTGELFFGEGSRLTVL.